This TCR beta chain came from a study of shared clonotypes between healthy human individuals. Across the study: CD8 memory received one plate per donor, CD8 naive two, CD4 memory three and CD4 naive three. Study conclusions and caveats: In contrast to clonotypes shared by all four donors, non-shared clonotypes had lower generation probabilities.

The assay was immunoSEQ multiplex PCR, and TCRdb's table has in-frame clones only and misses some. The table includes 950,000 to 1,200,000 clones, approximately 80% detected once. Turning to this clone: The antigen remains undetermined.

Source material: memory CD4+ T cells from PBMCs. The subset was: CD45RA-negative fraction. The TCR comes from a man between 18 and 35 years old in good health. Some clones in this sample may be carry-over from other donors' samples.

The CDR3: CASSGQGQAGGELFF. The CDR3 bases are TGTGCCAGCAGTGGGCAGGGACAGGCAGGCGGGGAGCTGTTTTTT. This rearrangement joins TRBV6-6 to TRBJ2-2, with 8 bases identical to TRBD1. The germline gives CDR1 MNHNY, CDR2 SVGAGI (reference sequence). This CDR3 region has 15 residues. Trimming took 5 bases from V and 7 from J; bases not matched to a gene: 9.